This is a list of T cell receptor beta chains from one sample in a study of blood T cell repertoires in COVID-19. TCRdb's table, derived via immunoSEQ multiplex PCR, lists solely in-frame clones and lacks some. The repertoire includes about 73,000 clones, over 70% of them detected once, and around 21% sits in the top ten. The sequenced sample consisted of peripheral blood. The receptor set was obtained from a man in his 60s with acute or convalescent COVID-19. Each CDR3 is given with its conserved first and last residue. D genes are given only for firm matches. Rows give clone size only sometimes, using once, few, many, or a class for an expanded clone.

J gene,V gene,clone size,D gene,CDR3 DNA,CDR3 protein
TRBJ1-5,TRBV2,NA,TRBD1,TGTGCCAGCAGGGGACAGGGAGGGCAGCCCCAGCATTTT,CASRGQGGQPQHF
TRBJ1-1,TRBV30,many,TRBD1,TGTGCCTGGGTCGACAGGGGTCTGAACACTGAAGCTTTCTTT,CAWVDRGLNTEAFF
TRBJ1-5,TRBV25-1,few,NA,TGTGCCAGCAGTGAATTCACGGAGGGCTCAGCCCAGCATTTT,CASSEFTEGSAQHF
TRBJ1-2,TRBV30,NA,NA,TGTGCCTGGTCAGCTAACTATGGCTACACCTTC,CAWSANYGYTF
TRBJ1-1,TRBV5-1,few,NA,TGCGCCAGCAGCATACAGGTGGGGACTGAAGCTTTCTTT,CASSIQVGTEAFF
TRBJ1-1,TRBV27,NA,NA,TGTGCCAGCAGACAAGAGGGATTCACTGAAGCTTTCTTT,CASRQEGFTEAFF
TRBJ2-3,TRBV10-1,NA,NA,TGCGCCAGCAGTGCTCTAGCAGAGACAGATACGCAGTATTTT,CASSALAETDTQYF
TRBJ2-2,TRBV5-4,NA,NA,TGTGCCAGCAGCTTGGGTGACTTGAACACCGGGGAGCTGTTTTTT,CASSLGDLNTGELFF
TRBJ2-5,TRBV20-1,NA,NA,TGCAGTGCTGAGGGTTCAGAGACCCAGTACTTC,CSAEGSETQYF
TRBJ1-1,TRBV30,NA,NA,TGTGCCTGGAACCGTGGGGCGAACACTGAAGCTTTCTTT,CAWNRGANTEAFF
TRBJ1-4,TRBV5-8,NA,TRBD1,TGTGCCAGCAGCTTGGGACAGGGGGATGAAAAACTGTTTTTT,CASSLGQGDEKLFF
TRBJ2-1,TRBV7-6,few,NA,TGTGCCAGCAGCTTAGTCCCGGGGGCCTACAATGAGCAGTTCTTC,CASSLVPGAYNEQFF
TRBJ1-4,TRBV27,NA,TRBD1,TGTGCCAGCAGTTTATCTCCGGGACAGAGACCAACTAATGAAAAACTGTTTTTT,CASSLSPGQRPTNEKLFF
TRBJ1-2,TRBV7-9,NA,NA,TGTGCCAGCAGCTTAGTTGTTGAGTCTGGCTACACCTTC,CASSLVVESGYTF
TRBJ2-6,TRBV28,NA,TRBD2,TGTGCCAGCAGCCCGGGGGGAAGTGGGGCCAACGTCCTGACTTTC,CASSPGGSGANVLTF
TRBJ1-6,TRBV30,NA,NA,TGTGCCTGGAGGCTGGGGCAGGGGAAATCACCCCTCCACTTT,CAWRLGQGKSPLHF
TRBJ1-4,TRBV5-8,once,TRBD1,TGTGCCAGCAGCCCCGGGACAGCCACCGGAGGTGAAAAACTGTTTTTT,CASSPGTATGGEKLFF
TRBJ2-1,TRBV6-2/TRBV6-3,NA,NA,TGTGCCAGCAGTTATCGCCCGAGTAGCACGGATGAGCAGTTCTTC,CASSYRPSSTDEQFF
TRBJ2-7,TRBV2,NA,TRBD2,TGTGCCAGCAGTGAACTGGCTAGCGGAGCCTACGAGCAGTACTTC,CASSELASGAYEQYF
TRBJ2-1,TRBV10-3,few,NA,TGTGCCATCAGTGAGGGGCAGGGAGGCAATGAGCAGTTCTTC,CAISEGQGGNEQFF
TRBJ1-4,TRBV9,NA,NA,TGTGCCAGCAGCCCCGGGGGGGAAAAACTGTTTTTT,CASSPGGEKLFF
TRBJ2-3,TRBV12-5,NA,NA,TGTGCTAGTGGTTTGGTACGAGCCCAACTCACAGATACGCAGTATTTT,CASGLVRAQLTDTQYF
TRBJ1-2,TRBV24-1,NA,TRBD1,TGTGCCACCAGCACCACAGGGGGCGGCGGATACACCTTC,CATSTTGGGGYTF
TRBJ1-1,TRBV19,NA,NA,TGTGCCAGTAGTGTGGACACCTTATACACTGAAGCTTTCTTT,CASSVDTLYTEAFF
TRBJ2-3,TRBV24-1,NA,NA,TGTGCCACCAGTGTCTCGCGGGGTAGCACAGATACGCAGTATTTT,CATSVSRGSTDTQYF
TRBJ2-7,TRBV29-1,once,TRBD2,TGCAGCGGGACTAGCGGGAACATGAACGAGCAGTACTTC,CSGTSGNMNEQYF
TRBJ2-1,TRBV27,NA,TRBD2,TGTGCCAGCGGACTAGCGGGCTACAATGAGCAGTTCTTC,CASGLAGYNEQFF
TRBJ2-1,TRBV2,NA,TRBD2,TGTGCCAGCAGTGTCCCGGGACTAGCGGGAGATGAGCAGTTCTTC,CASSVPGLAGDEQFF
TRBJ2-5,TRBV5-4,few,NA,TGTGCCAGCAGCTTGAACAGGGCTGGAGAGACCCAGTACTTC,CASSLNRAGETQYF
TRBJ1-1,TRBV5-1,NA,NA,TGCGCCAGCAGGGTAGGAGGGACGAACACTGAAGCTTTCTTT,CASRVGGTNTEAFF
TRBJ1-1,TRBV6-1,NA,NA,TGTGCCAGCAGTGAGTCAGGGGATCACACTGAAGCTTTCTTT,CASSESGDHTEAFF
TRBJ1-6,TRBV6-5,NA,NA,TGTGCCAGCGCGGAAACCGATTCACCCCTCCACTTT,CASAETDSPLHF
TRBJ1-1,TRBV5-1,many,TRBD1,TGCGCCAGCAGCCTGTACGGGACAGGGCTTGAAGCTTTCTTT,CASSLYGTGLEAFF
TRBJ1-2,TRBV6-5,NA,TRBD1,TGTGCCAGCAGTTACTCGAAGCAGGGGGGATATGGCTACACCTTC,CASSYSKQGGYGYTF
TRBJ1-1,TRBV9,once,NA,TGTGCCAGCAGCGTCACAGGTGTGAACACTGAAGCTTTCTTT,CASSVTGVNTEAFF
TRBJ2-7,TRBV5-4,NA,NA,TGTGCCAGCAGCTTGGGGACAGAGAGCTACGAGCAGTACTTC,CASSLGTESYEQYF
TRBJ1-6,TRBV28,NA,NA,TGTGCCAGCAGTTCCATGACAGACACCCGATACTTTTCACCCCTCCACTTT,CASSSMTDTRYFSPLHF
TRBJ2-1,TRBV4-2,NA,TRBD2,TGTGCCAGCAGCCAAGGTAGCGGGAGCGTCAATGAGCAGTTCTTC,CASSQGSGSVNEQFF
TRBJ1-2,TRBV30,NA,NA,TGTGCCTGGAGCGGGACAAACACTAACTATGGCTACACCTTC,CAWSGTNTNYGYTF
TRBJ2-3,TRBV18,once,TRBD2,TGTGCCAGCTCACCACGGAATAGCGGGAGCACAGATACGCAGTATTTT,CASSPRNSGSTDTQYF
TRBJ1-1,TRBV9,once,TRBD1,TGTGCCAGCAGCGAATCCGGGACAGGGATTGAAGCTTTCTTT,CASSESGTGIEAFF
TRBJ2-5,TRBV5-6,NA,NA,TGTGCCAGCAGCCCAAGCGGAAACCAAGAGACCCAGTACTTC,CASSPSGNQETQYF
TRBJ1-6,TRBV7-3,NA,NA,TGTGCCAGCAGCTTATCAGGGAATAATTCACCCCTCCACTTT,CASSLSGNNSPLHF
TRBJ2-6,TRBV5-6,NA,NA,TGTGCCAGCAGCTTTTTCCAGGGAACCGGGGCCAACGTCCTGACTTTC,CASSFFQGTGANVLTF
TRBJ2-3,TRBV25-1,NA,TRBD2,TGTGCCAGCAGTGAATTGCGGGGGACAGATACGCAGTATTTT,CASSELRGTDTQYF
TRBJ2-7,TRBV9,NA,TRBD2,TGTGCCAGCAGCCCTCCCGGGACTAGCGGGAGGGGGGGAGAGCAGTACTTC,CASSPPGTSGRGGEQYF
TRBJ2-5,TRBV9,NA,NA,TGTGCCAGCACTAGTGGGGGGAGTGGCGGAGAGACCCAGTACTTC,CASTSGGSGGETQYF
TRBJ2-2,TRBV5-6,once,NA,TGTGCCAGCAGCTTGGCAGGGTCCTACTTTATTGGGGCCGGGGAGCTGTTTTTT,CASSLAGSYFIGAGELFF
TRBJ2-5,TRBV5-1,NA,TRBD2,TGCGCCAGCAGCTCCCCGGGACTAGCACAAGAGACCCAGTACTTC,CASSSPGLAQETQYF
TRBJ2-2,TRBV4-1,NA,TRBD2,TGCGCCAGCAGCCAAGAGTCCCGAACTAGCGGGAGAACCGGGGAGCTGTTTTTT,CASSQESRTSGRTGELFF
TRBJ2-1,TRBV24-1,NA,TRBD2,TGTGCCCCCTACAACCTGTGGATGGCCCACCCTGGTTTGTTGGGACTAAACCTCTACAATGAGCAGTTCTTC,CAPYNLWMAHPGLLGLNLYNEQFF
TRBJ1-6,TRBV6-5,NA,NA,TGTGCCAGCAGACCAGGGAGGTTGGATATTTCACCCCTCCACTTT,CASRPGRLDISPLHF
TRBJ2-5,TRBV5-6,NA,NA,TGTGCCAGCAGCTTGGGACGGGGGCAAGAGACCCAGTACTTC,CASSLGRGQETQYF
TRBJ2-7,TRBV10-3,few,NA,TGTGCCATCAGTAATGAGGGATCGGACGAGCAGTACTTC,CAISNEGSDEQYF
TRBJ2-3,TRBV9,NA,TRBD2,TGTGCCAGCAGCGAGCTAGCGGGAGGAACAGATACGCAGTATTTT,CASSELAGGTDTQYF